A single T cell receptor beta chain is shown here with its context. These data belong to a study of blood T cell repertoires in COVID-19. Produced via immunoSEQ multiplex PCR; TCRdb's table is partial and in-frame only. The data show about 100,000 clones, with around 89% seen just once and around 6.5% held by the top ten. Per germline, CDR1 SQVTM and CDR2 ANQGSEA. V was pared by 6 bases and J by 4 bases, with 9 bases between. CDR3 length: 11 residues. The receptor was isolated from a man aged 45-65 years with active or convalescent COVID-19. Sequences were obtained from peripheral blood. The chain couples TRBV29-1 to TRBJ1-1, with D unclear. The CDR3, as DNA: TGCAGCGTCGCCGAGGGCACTGAAGCTTTCTTT. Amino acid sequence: CSVAEGTEAFF.